This TCR beta chain derives from a study of control samples from healthy donors and cancer patients (dated by TCRdb to 2019 to 2021). Libraries were prepared through the immunoSEQ multiplex PCR assay. In its TCRdb copy, this immuneACCESS table keeps in-frame sequences only and misses some clones. Where compared with another copy, unresolved V genes explain less than half of these, and the others have no known cause. The sample table records about 180,000 clones; around 90% of these occur just once. The ten largest clones represent over 1.1% of the sample. Reading the germline V gene (reference sequence) gives CDR1 MNHEY and CDR2 SMNVEV. Trimming takes 6 bases off V and 1 base off J; junction bases not matched to a gene: 4. CDR3 length: 14 amino acids, cysteine to phenylalanine. This entry keeps only the CDR3 DNA: 42 bases, framed from base 1. Regarding this clone: What antigen it recognizes has not been identified. Nothing much larger sits one base from this clone, and base qualities are not available.

The TCR originated in a man aged 30 to 39 in good health. The chain links TRBV27 with TRBJ1-2, with TRBD1 matching 8 junction bases. Sequencing input: blood. The DNA sequence is TGTGCCAGCAGCCCAGGACAGGGTAACTATGGCTACACCTTC. Translated, it gives CASSPGQGNYGYTF.